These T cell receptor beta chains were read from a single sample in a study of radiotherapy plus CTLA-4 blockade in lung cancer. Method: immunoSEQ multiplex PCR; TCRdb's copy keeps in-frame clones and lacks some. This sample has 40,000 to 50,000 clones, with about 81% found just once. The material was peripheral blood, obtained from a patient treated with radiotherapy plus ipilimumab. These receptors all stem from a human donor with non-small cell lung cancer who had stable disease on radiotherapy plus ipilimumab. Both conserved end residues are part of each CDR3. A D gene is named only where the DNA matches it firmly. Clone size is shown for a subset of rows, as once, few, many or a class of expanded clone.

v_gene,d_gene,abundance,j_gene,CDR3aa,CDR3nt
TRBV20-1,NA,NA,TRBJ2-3,CSVITDTQYF,TGCAGTGTTATCACAGATACGCAGTATTTT
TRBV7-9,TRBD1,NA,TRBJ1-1,CASSIRDRGNTEAFF,TGTGCCAGCAGCATTCGGGACAGAGGGAACACTGAAGCCTTCTTT
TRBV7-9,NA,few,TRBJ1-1,CASSLAGPLNTEAFF,TGTGCCAGCAGCTTAGCTGGCCCGCTGAACACTGAAGCTTTCTTT
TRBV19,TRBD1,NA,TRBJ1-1,CASSSRQGLEDTEAFF,TGTGCCAGTAGTTCAAGACAGGGTTTAGAGGACACTGAAGCTTTCTTT
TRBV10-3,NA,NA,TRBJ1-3,CAISESRVGRGDPGNTIYF,TGTGCCATCAGTGAGTCGAGAGTAGGCAGGGGAGATCCTGGAAACACCATATATTTT
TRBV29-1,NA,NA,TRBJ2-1,CSVEGRQEGFYNEQFF,TGCAGCGTTGAAGGCAGACAGGAAGGCTTCTACAATGAGCAGTTCTTC
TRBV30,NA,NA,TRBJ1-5,CAWTENRGQPQHF,TGTGCCTGGACGGAAAATAGGGGTCAGCCCCAGCATTTT
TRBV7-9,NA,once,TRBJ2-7,CASSFSNEQYF,TGTGCCAGCAGCTTTTCCAACGAGCAGTACTTC
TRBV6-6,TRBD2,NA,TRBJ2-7,CASSTGTSASYEQYF,TGTGCCAGCAGTACCGGGACTAGCGCCTCCTACGAGCAGTACTTC
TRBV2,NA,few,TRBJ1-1,CASSDSGMNTEAFF,TGTGCCAGCAGTGATTCAGGTATGAACACTGAAGCTTTCTTT
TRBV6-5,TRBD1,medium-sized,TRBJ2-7,CASSYRTGGREQYF,TGTGCCAGCAGCTACAGGACAGGGGGCAGGGAACAGTACTTC
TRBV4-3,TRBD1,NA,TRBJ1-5,CASSPGQDAGQPQHF,TGCGCCAGCAGCCCGGGACAGGACGCAGGTCAGCCCCAGCATTTT
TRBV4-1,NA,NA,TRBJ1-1,CASSLSTGDLNTEAFF,TGCGCCAGCAGCCTATCGACGGGGGACCTGAACACTGAAGCTTTCTTT
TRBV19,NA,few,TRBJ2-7,CASSDPAGYSYEQYF,TGTGCCAGTAGTGACCCAGCAGGCTACTCCTACGAGCAGTACTTC
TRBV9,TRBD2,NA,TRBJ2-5,CASSEREPRETQYF,TGTGCCAGCAGCGAGCGGGAGCCCCGGGAGACCCAGTACTTC
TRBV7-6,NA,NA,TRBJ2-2,CASSLGRGSTGELFF,TGTGCCAGCAGCTTAGGCCGCGGAAGCACCGGGGAGCTGTTTTTT
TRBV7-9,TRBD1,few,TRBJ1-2,CASSLALGQANYGYTF,TGTGCCAGCAGCTTAGCGTTAGGACAGGCAAACTATGGCTACACCTTC
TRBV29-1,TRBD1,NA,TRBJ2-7,CSVGQGPEQYF,TGCAGCGTGGGACAGGGGCCCGAGCAGTACTTC
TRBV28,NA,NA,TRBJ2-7,CASSSPNRVGVYEQYF,TGTGCCAGCAGTTCCCCGAACAGGGTTGGGGTCTACGAGCAGTACTTC
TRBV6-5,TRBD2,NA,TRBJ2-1,CASSPGLARDNEQFF,TGTGCCAGCAGTCCGGGACTAGCGAGAGACAATGAGCAGTTCTTC
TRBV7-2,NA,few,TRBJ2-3,CASSLVMRSTDTQYF,TGTGCCAGCAGCTTAGTTATGAGAAGCACAGATACGCAGTATTTT
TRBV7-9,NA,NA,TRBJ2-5,CASSPLGSLGETQYF,TGTGCCAGCAGCCCCCTAGGCTCCCTGGGAGAGACCCAGTACTTC
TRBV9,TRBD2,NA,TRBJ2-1,CASSPAALAGGINFNNEQFF,TGTGCCAGCAGCCCAGCCGCCTTGGCGGGAGGTATAAACTTCAACAATGAGCAGTTCTTC